This record looks at one T cell receptor (beta chain) sequence and its context. The antigen remains unidentified. The data belong to a study of cytomegalovirus exposure and HLA in healthy donors. Background on the study: Findings of an earlier analysis included some 110 million unique TCR beta sequences from roughly 200 million T cells.

The ends lost 10 bases at V and 0 bases at J; junction bases unmatched: 6. Germline V gene lookup returns CDR1 ENHRY and CDR2 SYGVKD. This CDR3 has 14 residues. Vbeta (60) and Jbeta (13) primers were used in the PCR. TCRdb's table, derived via immunoSEQ multiplex PCR, lists solely in-frame clones and lacks some. Altogether approximately 90,000 clones are present, approximately 57% being singletons, with the ten largest covering around 6.6%. Study-wide results and caveats: It was reportedly the case that the classifier diagnosed cytomegalovirus status with high specificity and sensitivity.

Sequenced: PBMCs. This chain connects TRBV10-3 to TRBJ2-1, with TRBD2 matching 7 bases. The clonotype comes from a woman aged 25 to 39 in good health and CMV-seronegative. The CDR3 region is CATQGGSSYNEQFF. As DNA, the CDR3 is TGTGCCACCCAGGGCGGGAGCTCCTACAATGAGCAGTTCTTC.